These 32 T cell receptor beta chains came from one sample sequenced in a study of blood T cells in healthy people across ages. Through a sample-barcoded 5' primer and a J-beta primer mix, a second PCR was run for about 6 to 11 cycles. TCRdb re-called the 5' RACE reads with MiXCR, one entry per CDR3 protein. The sample carries approximately 760,000 distinct CDR3 sequences, around a quarter recorded once. These data also formed part of another study, on T cells of mothers and their children.

What was sequenced was blood. Every receptor here comes from a boy younger than 18 in good health.

The V gene is TRBV20-1, the J gene TRBJ2-1; TRBD1 matches at 8 bases. V lost 2 bases to trimming and J lost 3 bases; unmatched junction nucleotides: 6. From germline, CDR1 is DFQATT and CDR2 SNEGSKA (reference sequence). The CDR3 covers 15 residues. CDR3 loop: CSARHRGSHYNEQFF. The CDR3 DNA reads TGCAGTGCTAGACACAGGGGGTCCCACTACAATGAGCAGTTCTTC.

This clonotype was seen a handful of times. The rearrangement joins TRBV7-9 to TRBJ1-2, with 10 bases that match TRBD1. The CDR3 covers 16 residues. CDR1 is SEHNR and CDR2 is FQNEAQ in the germline V gene (reference sequence). The J segment lost 6 bases and the V segment lost 6 bases, leaving 13 bases of the junction unmatched. The CDR3 loop is CASSSFPGQGKDGYTF. The CDR3 DNA reads as TGTGCCAGCAGTTCCTTTCCGGGACAGGGGAAGGATGGCTACACCTTC.

On this clonotype itself: One end of the junction varies from germline; a read error may be responsible. The J gene is TRBJ2-5, the V gene TRBV19; 8 positions match TRBD1. The CDR3 runs 14 residues. CDR1 is LNHDA, CDR2 SQIVND, per germline (reference sequence). The CDR3 spells CASSSQGAAYEQHF. CDR3 bases: TGTGCCAGTAGCAGTCAGGGGGCGGCCTACGAGCAGCACTTC.

At least ten counts were recorded for this clonotype. This rearrangement joins TRBV9 to TRBJ2-1, with 7 bases that match TRBD2. TRBJ2-5 explains the end of the DNA better; the J call may be wrong. Germline V gives CDR1 SGDLS, CDR2 YYNGEE. CDR3 length: 13 residues. The CDR3 is CASSAGGGETQYF. The CDR3 DNA is TGTGCCAGCAGCGCCGGCGGGGGAGAGACCCAGTACTTC.

The chain couples TRBV4-3 to TRBJ1-2; D call uncertain. CDR1 and CDR2 from the germline V gene are LGHNA and YSLEER. V was pared by 0 bases and J by 8 bases, with 13 bases between. The CDR3 has 14 residues. Here the CDR3 DNA reads TGCGCCAGCAGCCAAGATGGGGATTTGGCGGGCTACACCTTC. Protein product: CASSQDGDLAGYTF.

A single count supports this clonotype. This chain joins TRBV6-4 and TRBJ2-3; TRBD2 might be the D (7 bases). Germline CDR1 MRHNA, CDR2 SNTAGT. CDR3 length: 14 residues. Trimming cost V 3 bases and J 6 bases, with 13 bases left between them. Written as DNA, the CDR3 is TGTGCCAGCAGTGAGGCGGGGGCTACTGATACGCAGTATTTT. This encodes CASSEAGATDTQYF.

This clonotype was seen only a few times. This chain uses TRBV29-1 with TRBJ2-7, with TRBD1 matching over 9 bases. With V trimmed by 8 bases and J by 4 bases, 6 bases remained unmatched. CDR1 is SQVTM and CDR2 is ANQGSEA in the germline V gene. The CDR3 is 12 amino acids. DNA of the CDR3: TGCAGCACCTCACAGGGGGCTTACGAGCAGTACTTC. Its translation: CSTSQGAYEQYF.

The gene calls are TRBV27 and TRBJ1-1; D not certain. The CDR3 consists of 14 residues. Germline CDR1 reads MNHEY; CDR2 reads SMNVEV (reference sequence). Deletions cut 5 bases from V and 11 bases from J, with 21 bases between. The CDR3 sequence is CASSPLPARKAAFF. The CDR3 bases are TGTGCCAGCAGTCCCTTGCCTGCTCGAAAAGCGGCTTTCTTT.

As concerns this clonotype: Germline and junction disagree at one end, which may indicate a read error. V gene TRBV10-3 combines with J gene TRBJ2-3, with D perhaps TRBD2 (5 bases). CDR1 and CDR2 (germline): ENHRY, SYGVKD. The CDR3 sequence is 17 residues long. CDR3 region: CVISESTPGKVGDTQYF. The CDR3 region has the DNA TGTGTCATCAGTGAGTCGACTCCGGGGAAAGTGGGAGATACGCAGTATTTT.

The CDR3 DNA reads TGTGCCAGCAGTGCGACAGGGGGCGCGTCTCGGTACTTC. Its translation: CASSATGGASRYF. V and J are TRBV6-5 and TRBJ2-7, with TRBD1 identical over 10 bases. There are 13 residues in the CDR3. CDR1 MNHEY and CDR2 SVGAGI come from the germline V gene. Trimming removed 5 bases from V and 12 bases from J; junction bases left unmatched: 10.

This chain joins TRBV7-2 and TRBJ2-1; 7 bases map to TRBD1. The CDR3 spans 16 residues. Germline CDR1 SGHTA, CDR2 FQGNSA. J gave up 0 bases and V 5 bases, and 7 bases lay outside the gene matches. The CDR3 DNA follows: TGTGCCAGCAGCGCCCTGACAGGGAGCTCCTACAATGAGCAGTTCTTC. Protein product: CASSALTGSSYNEQFF.

This rearrangement joins TRBV20-1 to TRBJ2-1; perhaps TRBD2 as D (5 bases). Trimming left V 3 bases short and J 8 bases short, with 20 bases between. The germline V gene encodes CDR1 DFQATT and CDR2 SNEGSKA (reference sequence). The CDR3 is 15 amino acids. The DNA for the CDR3 is TGCAGTGCTAGGACACTAGAATGGGGAATTCATGAGCAGTTCTTC. Residues: CSARTLEWGIHEQFF.

The chain couples TRBV12-3 or TRBV12-4 to TRBJ2-3, with unresolved D. V dropped 3 bases and J dropped 1 base, with 8 bases sitting between them. This CDR3 contains 14 residues. The CDR3: CASSFRDGTDTQYF. The DNA of the CDR3 is TGTGCCAGCAGTTTCAGAGACGGCACAGATACGCAGTATTTT.

This chain joins TRBV4-1 and TRBJ2-5, with 13 bases lining up with TRBD2. This CDR3 has 16 amino acids. V lost 3 bases and J lost 1; bases outside the gene matches: 2. Germline loops: CDR1 MGHRA, CDR2 YSYEKL. The CDR3 DNA is TGCGCCAGCAGCCAGACTAGCGGGAGGCTCCAAGAGACCCAGTACTTC. Encoded protein: CASSQTSGRLQETQYF.

This chain uses TRBV28 with TRBJ1-1; D is possibly TRBD1 (6 bases). Germline-derived CDR1 and CDR2 are MDHEN and SYDVKM. V lost 10 bases and J lost 1, with 10 bases in between. This CDR3 region has 12 residues. CDR3 sequence: CAIKTGNTEAFF. The CDR3 DNA reads TGTGCCATTAAGACAGGGAACACTGAAGCTTTCTTT.

This sequence joins TRBV7-4 and TRBJ1-4; D is unresolved. Germline-derived CDR1 and CDR2 are SGHVT and SQSDAQ. The CDR3 consists of 16 residues. The V end lost 0 bases, the J end lost 0 bases, and 8 bases lay between the germline ends. The CDR3 DNA reads TGTGCCAGCAGCTTAGCAGGGATCGCAACTAATGAAAAACTGTTTTTT. Its translation is CASSLAGIATNEKLFF.

The rearrangement uses TRBV7-9 and TRBJ2-3; D remains ambiguous. V was trimmed by 7 bases and J by 3 bases, leaving 14 bases between them. The length of the CDR3 is 14 residues. Germline V gene lookup returns CDR1 SEHNR and CDR2 FQNEAQ (reference sequence). This CDR3 reads CASTSPPVTDTQYF. As DNA, the CDR3 is TGTGCCAGCACCTCGCCCCCGGTAACAGATACGCAGTATTTT.

This chain connects TRBV29-1 to TRBJ2-2; the D gene could be TRBD1 or TRBD2 (6 bases each). There are 13 residues in the CDR3. The V gene lost 7 bases and the J gene lost 10 bases, with 19 bases spanning the gap. Looked up from germline, CDR1 is SQVTM and CDR2 is ANQGSEA. The CDR3: CSAPGDSAEELFF. CDR3 in DNA: TGCAGCGCCCCAGGGGACTCAGCTGAGGAGCTGTTTTTT.

V usage is TRBV7-2 and J usage is TRBJ2-1, with D tentatively TRBD2 (5 bases). The CDR3 runs to 15 residues. Germline lookup yields CDR1 SGHTA and CDR2 FQGNSA. V shed 0 bases and J shed 11 bases, with 17 bases lying between them. DNA for the CDR3: TGTGCCAGCAGCTTAGCGGGCGGGCGAAATGACAAGCAGTTCTTC. This sequence encodes CASSLAGGRNDKQFF.

This clonotype was observed a few times. The CDR3 protein is CASSPTSGKSKETQYF. CDR3 DNA sequence: TGTGCCAGCAGCCCCACTAGCGGGAAGTCTAAGGAGACCCAGTACTTC. The gene calls are TRBV6-6 and TRBJ2-5; 10 bases fit TRBD2. The CDR3 is made up of 16 amino acids. Germline-derived CDR1 and CDR2 are MNHNY and SVGAGI (reference sequence). With V trimmed by 6 bases and J by 5 bases, 12 bases remained unmatched.

This clonotype turned up a few times. V is TRBV29-1 and J is TRBJ2-5, with D perhaps TRBD1 or TRBD2 (6 bases each). The V and J ends lost 3 bases and 5 bases respectively, with 13 bases between them. Germline values: CDR1 SQVTM, CDR2 ANQGSEA. The CDR3 is 13 amino acids. In DNA, the CDR3 is TGCAGCGTTGAGTTACGGGGGCAGGAGACCCAGTACTTC. It yields the protein CSVELRGQETQYF.

Only a few counts were recorded for this clonotype. This CDR3 reads CASSTNGPGQGSRNEKLFF. The CDR3 DNA follows: TGTGCCAGCAGTACTAACGGTCCGGGACAGGGATCCCGTAATGAAAAACTGTTTTTT. This chain joins TRBV28 and TRBJ1-4, with 9 nucleotides matching TRBD1. V trimming: 5 bases; J trimming: 4 bases; junction bases outside the gene matches: 17. CDR3 length equals 19 residues. Germline values: CDR1 MDHEN, CDR2 SYDVKM.

V and J are TRBV11-3 and TRBJ2-6; 9 nucleotides line up with TRBD1. Germline V gene data show CDR1 as SGHNT and CDR2 as YENEEA. This CDR3 contains 19 residues. V lost 0 bases, J lost 1 base, and 7 bases stayed unmatched. Here the CDR3 DNA reads TGTGCCAGCAGCTTAGAATTCGGGACAGGGAGGTCTGGGGCCAACGTCCTGACTTTC. It is translated as CASSLEFGTGRSGANVLTF.

The chain joins TRBV15 to TRBJ2-5, with D hard to call. The J call may be in error: the DNA end matches TRBJ2-1 better. Germline CDR1 reads LNHNV; CDR2 reads YYDKDF (reference sequence). CDR3 length: 13 residues. Here the CDR3 reads CATSREPAWEQFF. As DNA, the CDR3 is TGTGCCACCAGCAGAGAACCAGCCTGGGAGCAGTTCTTC.

In this sample, this clonotype turned up a few times. The chain is built from TRBV5-1 and TRBJ2-5; 7 nucleotides line up with TRBD2. The J call could be wrong; TRBJ2-7 is a better fit for the DNA end. The length of the CDR3 is 15 residues. Looked up from germline, CDR1 is SGHRS and CDR2 is YFSETQ. The CDR3: CASRSGGSSAYEQYF. DNA for the CDR3: TGCGCCAGCAGGTCGGGGGGTTCGAGCGCCTACGAGCAGTACTTC.

This rearrangement joins TRBV7-2 to TRBJ2-5; 8 nucleotides line up with TRBD2. CDR1 SGHTA and CDR2 FQGNSA come from the germline V gene. The V gene end was trimmed by 3 bases and the J gene end by 3 bases; junction bases not matched to a gene: 6. The CDR3 contains 15 residues. This CDR3 is CASSLTGGPKETQYF. The CDR3 nucleotides read TGTGCCAGCAGCTTGACGGGAGGGCCGAAAGAGACCCAGTACTTC.

This chain uses TRBV3-1 with TRBJ1-5; a weak D match, TRBD1 (5 bases). V was clipped by 3 bases and J by 1 base, with 7 bases between them. CDR1 and CDR2 (germline): LGHDT, YNNKEL (reference sequence). The CDR3 length is 14 residues. CDR3 protein: CASSQQGSNQPQHF. The CDR3 DNA is TGTGCCAGCAGCCAGCAGGGAAGCAATCAGCCCCAGCATTTT. The full variable domain, in which reference TRBV3-1 and TRBJ1-5 provide the parts outside the CDR3, is DTAVSQTPKYLVTQMGNDKSIKCEQNLGHDTMYWYKQDSKKFLKIMFSYNNKELIINETVPNRFSPKSPDKAHLNLHINSLELGDSAVYFCASSQQGSNQPQHFGDGTRLSIL.

The chain recombines TRBV21-1 with TRBJ2-2; the table's D call, TRBD1, was not checked against the DNA. TRBV21-1 is a recognized pseudogene. This CDR3 has 16 amino acids. CDR3 in amino acids: CASSKESYGATGELFF. The CDR3 nucleotides are TGTGCCAGCAGCAAAGAGAGTTACGGGGCCACCGGGGAGCTGTTTTTT.

This clonotype occurred many times. V gene TRBV29-1 combines with J gene TRBJ2-1; TRBD1 matches at 7 bases. In germline, CDR1 is SQVTM, CDR2 ANQGSEA. V dropped 5 bases and J dropped 4; count of bases not matched to a gene: 2. The CDR3 spans 12 residues. For the CDR3, the DNA is TGCAGCGTTACGGGACAGTACAATGAGCAGTTCTTC. Translation: CSVTGQYNEQFF.

The genes are TRBV10-1 and TRBJ2-7, with no clear D. The CDR3 is 18 residues long. The V gene's germline CDR1 is WNHNN and CDR2 SYGVQD (reference sequence). V lost 2 bases, J lost 0 bases, and 20 bases lay in between. CDR3 region: CASSEPDIQGRSSYEQYF. The CDR3 coding sequence is TGCGCCAGCAGTGAGCCGGATATCCAAGGACGGAGCTCCTACGAGCAGTACTTC.

CDR3 protein: CAIGQENTDTQYF. CDR3 nucleotides: TGTGCCATCGGACAGGAGAACACAGATACGCAGTATTTT. The V gene is TRBV10-3, the J gene TRBJ2-3; TRBD1 aligns across 7 bases. This CDR3 comprises 13 residues. Trimming took 8 bases from V and 2 from J; bases not matched to a gene: 4. CDR1 ENHRY and CDR2 SYGVKD come from the germline V gene.

This clonotype was detected a few times. This may stem from a read error, because a much larger clone lies one nucleotide away. The rearrangement uses TRBV20-1 and TRBJ2-5; TRBD2 matches 8 bases. Germline V gene sequence: CDR1 DFQATT, CDR2 SNEGSKA (reference sequence). The CDR3 is 15 amino acids. The junction had 17 bases not matched to a gene; V was cut back by 3 bases and J by 11 bases. DNA for the CDR3: TGCAGTGCTAGTGCCGACGGACCAGCGGGAGCTGAGCAGTACTTC. Protein product: CSASADGPAGAEQYF.